This TCR beta chain was recorded in a study of regulatory T cells in long-lasting Graves disease. Study outcomes and limitations: With some 2,500 shared public clonotypes, persistent patients exceeded new patients, who shared 966.

The ends lost 0 bases at V and 7 bases at J; junction bases unmatched: 3. The germline V gene has CDR1 SNHLY and CDR2 FYNNEI. The CDR3 spans 14 residues. Combining iRepertoire HTBI primers with Arm-PCR of CDR3 regions, the authors built TCR beta libraries. TCRdb reprocessed the multiplex PCR reads via MiXCR and lists one record per CDR3 protein. The table has a few hundred thousand distinct CDR3 sequences, over 12% seen once. This clonotype was recorded many times. Its antigen is not identified. Time point indicated: newly diagnosed GD, antithyroid drugs for less than 3 months. PBMCs were the source of the RNA used for TCR sequencing. EDTA tubes held Nine milliliters of peripheral blood from each patient. Separately, the same data were catalogued under a study of T cells in Graves' hyperthyroidism and ophthalmopathy. That paper notes: Model output signaled ophthalmopathy a median about seven months ahead of onset.

The chain couples TRBV2 to TRBJ1-5; 7 bases line up with TRBD1. The input for sequencing was peripheral blood mononuclear cells (PBMCs), taken at new diagnosis, from a patient treated with antithyroid drugs. This sequence was found in a woman in her forties with Graves disease. The chain's CDR3 is CASSEATGEQPQHF. As DNA, the CDR3 is TGTGCCAGCAGTGAAGCTACAGGGGAACAGCCCCAGCATTTT.